This is a list of T cell receptor beta chains from one sample in a study of shared clonotypes between healthy human individuals. Sequencing used immunoSEQ multiplex PCR; TCRdb keeps in-frame clones, though not all of them. Among about 2.4 million clones listed, 90% to 95% were seen once. The specimen sequenced was naive CD4+ T cells from PBMCs. These TCRs come from a man between 18 and 29 years old in good health. Some clones in this sample may be carry-over from other donors' samples. CDR3s include the opening cysteine and the closing phenylalanine or tryptophan. Fields, in order: V gene, J gene, CDR3 protein.

>TRBV7-8|TRBJ2-3
CASSYGSSTDTQYF
>TRBV6-6|TRBJ1-1
CASSYQGVMNTEAFF
>TRBV18|TRBJ1-3
CASSPRGIMAKRGNTIYF
>TRBV18|TRBJ2-3
CASSPYNGNADTQYF
>TRBV10-3|TRBJ1-1
CAISDRGRTEAFF
>TRBV5-1|TRBJ2-7
CASTALPGATYEQYF
>TRBV20-1|TRBJ2-3
CSAGRTDTQYF
>TRBV4-3|TRBJ2-7
CASSQRTGRRYEQYF
>TRBV5-1|TRBJ1-1
CASSLAGVMNTEAFF
>TRBV6-1|TRBJ2-1
CASSEVVRASGTYNEQFF
>TRBV7-9|TRBJ2-1
CASTSRSGREGYNEQFF
>TRBV18|TRBJ1-1
CASSPSANTEAFF
>TRBV5-1|TRBJ2-1
CASSPGPSSGEQFF
>TRBV29-1|TRBJ1-4
CSCQGARGREKLFF
>TRBV28|TRBJ1-5
CASSFGTSNQPQHF
>TRBV7-2|TRBJ1-3
CASSLAWQSGNTIYF
>TRBV9|TRBJ2-3
CASSGHRGRADTQYF
>TRBV18|TRBJ2-1
CASSQSTGLPSGEQFF
>TRBV29-1|TRBJ1-4
CSVAWTGQKLFF
>TRBV18|TRBJ2-7
CASSPMRLAGDSEQYF
>TRBV14|TRBJ2-1
CASSQVVVGLGGSHEQFF
>TRBV14|TRBJ1-1
CASSPVAQPGGAFF
>TRBV5-1|TRBJ1-4
CASSLIGTNEKLFF
>TRBV27|TRBJ2-5
CASIRGREGQYF
>TRBV5-4|TRBJ2-3
CASSLGSSGSNTQYF
>TRBV4-2|TRBJ2-7
CASSQERTINEQYF
>TRBV28|TRBJ2-7
CASRGQGREQYF
>TRBV18|TRBJ2-5
CASSPRTGQETQYF
>TRBV6-1|TRBJ2-7
CASSEGQSFYYEQYF
>TRBV5-4|TRBJ2-7
CASSRSLDEQYF
>TRBV19|TRBJ2-1
CASSTYEILGGNEQFF
>TRBV27|TRBJ2-6
CASSLQGQGMTGANVLTF
>TRBV5-1|TRBJ2-2
CASSRGAGVGAGELFF
>TRBV28|TRBJ1-2
CASSYRGNGYTF
>TRBV7-9|TRBJ1-5
CASSLDGPWSAQHF
>TRBV25-1|TRBJ1-1
CATKPPGGEAFF